The 19 T cell receptor beta chains presented below share a single source sample, sequenced in a study of cytomegalovirus exposure and HLA in healthy donors. PCR involved 60 Vbeta and 13 Jbeta primers. This table comes from immunoSEQ multiplex PCR, and its TCRdb copy is limited to in-frame clones, with some not included. Here the sample spans 150,000 to 200,000 clones, over 70% being singletons. Input material: PBMCs. The receptor source for this set is a middle-aged man in good health and CMV-seronegative.

This clone appeared a few times. The chain carries TRBV27 and TRBJ2-7; D is perhaps TRBD1 (6 bases). The CDR3 runs to 15 residues. V was shortened by 3 bases and J by 4 bases, with 16 bases between the two germline ends. Germline V lookup: CDR1 MNHEY, CDR2 SMNVEV (reference sequence). CDR3 residues: CASSFAVGQGYEQYF. CDR3 sequence (DNA): TGTGCCAGCAGTTTCGCGGTTGGTCAGGGGTACGAGCAGTACTTC.

The chain has TRBV6-5 and TRBJ2-7; 9 nucleotides line up with TRBD1. Germline CDR1 and CDR2: MNHEY and SVGAGI. V shed 10 bases, J shed 6 bases, and the junction held 7 bases outside the gene matches. This CDR3 comprises 12 residues. This CDR3 is CATRDRVTEQYF. As DNA, the CDR3 is TGTGCCACCCGGGACAGGGTAACCGAGCAGTACTTC.

This clone was detected only a few times. V and J are TRBV4-3 and TRBJ2-4; D unclear. The V gene's germline CDR1 is LGHNA and CDR2 YSLEER. The ends were cut back, 0 bases at V and 0 bases at J, with 9 bases in the middle. The CDR3 has 16 amino acids. Here the CDR3 reads CASSQETPLAKNIQYF. In DNA form, the CDR3 reads TGCGCCAGCAGCCAAGAAACACCATTAGCCAAAAACATTCAGTACTTC.

This chain uses TRBV29-1 with TRBJ1-2; D unresolved. Germline CDR1 and CDR2: SQVTM and ANQGSEA. Deletions cut 4 bases from V and 1 base from J, with 10 bases between. The CDR3 contains 13 residues. CDR3 sequence: CSVVSAHNYGYTF. The CDR3 region has the DNA TGCAGCGTTGTGAGCGCCCATAACTATGGCTACACCTTC.

The chain joins TRBV5-6 to TRBJ2-2; a possible D gene is TRBD2 (6 bases). The CDR3 has 16 amino acids. Per the germline V gene, CDR1 is SGHDT and CDR2 is YYEEEE. Trimming took 1 base from V and 4 from J, leaving 14 bases between them. DNA of the CDR3: TGTGCCAGCAGCTTGCGGGATGGGGGGTCCACCGGGGAGCTGTTTTTT. This sequence encodes CASSLRDGGSTGELFF. Supplemented by reference TRBV5-6 and TRBJ2-2, the full variable domain reads DAGVTQSPTHLIKTRGQQVTLRCSPKSGHDTVSWYQQALGQGPQFIFQYYEEEERQRGNFPDRFSGHQFPNYSSELNVNALLLGDSALYLCASSLRDGGSTGELFFGEGSRLTVL.

This clone was found a few times. This chain uses TRBV7-3 with TRBJ2-3, with 11 bases matching TRBD2. From germline, CDR1 is SGHTA and CDR2 FQGTGA. The CDR3 covers 14 residues. V was pared by 5 bases and J by 8 bases, with 6 bases of the junction left unmatched. The CDR3 loop is CASSGSGGAGTQYF. In DNA, the CDR3 is TGTGCCAGCAGCGGTAGCGGGGGGGCCGGTACGCAGTATTTT.

This clone was detected a few times. The rearrangement uses TRBV6-4 and TRBJ2-1; 10 bases map to TRBD2. Trimming cost V 8 bases and J 4 bases; bases outside gene matches: 2. The V gene's germline CDR1 is MRHNA and CDR2 SNTAGT. The CDR3 has 13 residues. The CDR3: CASGTSAYNEQFF. The DNA for the CDR3 is TGTGCCAGCGGGACTAGCGCATACAATGAGCAGTTCTTC.

This clone was counted between two and nine times. The V gene is TRBV4-3, the J gene TRBJ2-7; possibly TRBD1 for D (5 bases). V lost 1 base, J lost 6 bases, and 13 bases lay in between. The CDR3 covers 14 residues. The V gene's germline CDR1 is LGHNA and CDR2 YSLEER. The CDR3 reads CASSQVEGVAEQYF. The CDR3, as DNA: TGCGCCAGCAGCCAAGTAGAAGGGGTGGCCGAGCAGTACTTC.

Points on this clone: Other DNA sequences in the same sample also yield this CDR3. The chain combines TRBV6-5 with TRBJ1-5, with D uncertain. Germline V lookup: CDR1 MNHEY, CDR2 SVGAGI. Trimming took 11 bases from V and 6 from J, leaving 8 bases between them. The CDR3 is made up of 10 amino acids. CDR3 sequence: CAAGIQPQHF. The CDR3 DNA reads TGTGCCGCGGGGATTCAGCCCCAGCATTTT.

This sequence joins TRBV6-1 and TRBJ1-5; 11 bases align to TRBD1. The CDR3 has 18 residues. The ends lost 2 bases at V and 7 bases at J; junction bases unmatched: 13. In germline, CDR1 is MNHNS, CDR2 SASEGT. The CDR3 here is CASSEPPWTGGFRQPQHF. The CDR3 coding sequence is TGTGCCAGCAGTGAACCTCCCTGGACAGGGGGCTTTAGACAGCCCCAGCATTTT.

V and J are TRBV29-1 and TRBJ1-5, with D possibly matching TRBD1 (5 bases). V lost 6 bases to trimming and J lost 6 bases, with 12 bases between them. The CDR3 sequence is 12 residues long. Germline-derived CDR1 and CDR2 are SQVTM and ANQGSEA. The CDR3 sequence is CSVRQGGQPQHF. The CDR3 coding sequence is TGCAGCGTAAGGCAGGGAGGTCAGCCCCAGCATTTT.

This clone has only a few counts. The chain carries TRBV30 and TRBJ2-7; TRBD2 aligns across 12 bases. The ends lost 5 bases at V and 2 bases at J; junction bases unmatched: 13. Germline V lookup: CDR1 GTSNPN, CDR2 SVGIG (reference sequence). CDR3 length: 17 residues. The CDR3 loop is CAWRGWTSGVRTYEQYF. The CDR3 coding sequence is TGTGCCTGGCGTGGCTGGACTAGCGGGGTCAGAACCTACGAGCAGTACTTC.

The chain couples TRBV30 to TRBJ2-3; TRBD2 agrees at 9 bases. Germline CDR1 and CDR2: GTSNPN and SVGIG (reference sequence). This CDR3 has 15 amino acids. With V trimmed by 0 bases and J by 2 bases, 3 bases remained unmatched. The CDR3 region is CAWSVSGGSTDTQYF. The CDR3 DNA sequence: TGTGCCTGGAGTGTAAGCGGGGGGTCCACAGATACGCAGTATTTT.

This clone has only one observation. J is TRBJ1-2 and V is TRBV9, with D maybe TRBD1 (5 bases). The germline V gene encodes CDR1 SGDLS and CDR2 YYNGEE. Trimming took 4 bases from V and 4 from J, leaving 17 bases between them. The CDR3 is made up of 15 amino acids. CDR3 nucleotides: TGTGCCAGCAGCCTCGCAGGGAGGGAGGGCTATGGCTACACCTTC. Encoded protein: CASSLAGREGYGYTF.

V gene TRBV25-1 combines with J gene TRBJ1-1; the D is unclear. Germline lookup yields CDR1 MGHDK and CDR2 SYGVNS. Trimming removed 0 bases from V and 5 bases from J, with 16 bases in between. This CDR3 region has 16 residues. The CDR3 region is CASSEYSSSWRTEAFF. The CDR3 DNA reads TGTGCCAGCAGTGAATATAGTTCAAGCTGGAGGACTGAAGCTTTCTTT.

A few counts support this clone. The rearrangement uses TRBV4-3 and TRBJ2-3; possibly TRBD2 for D (6 bases). Germline CDR1 reads LGHNA; CDR2 reads YSLEER. The germline V and J ends were trimmed by 4 bases and 0 bases, with 11 bases remaining between them. The CDR3 has 15 amino acids. CDR3 bases: TGCGCCAGCAGCCTGGGGGGTTCTAGCACAGATACGCAGTATTTT. Translated, it gives CASSLGGSSTDTQYF.

This chain connects TRBV5-1 to TRBJ2-7, with TRBD1 as a possible D gene (5 bases). Trimming pared 1 base from V and 4 bases from J, leaving 12 bases between. The CDR3 sequence is 14 residues long. Germline lookup yields CDR1 SGHRS and CDR2 YFSETQ. CDR3 nucleotide sequence: TGCGCCAGCAGCTTGCTTATAGGGGATTACGAGCAGTACTTC. Amino acids: CASSLLIGDYEQYF.

This chain connects TRBV11-3 to TRBJ2-2, with 9 bases lining up with TRBD1. CDR1 is SGHNT and CDR2 is YENEEA in the germline V gene. The CDR3 loop spans 16 amino acids. V shed 2 bases, J shed 3 bases, and the junction held 4 bases outside the gene matches. The CDR3 DNA follows: TGTGCCAGCAGCTTAATACAGGGGGCTTACACCGGGGAGCTGTTTTTT. Translated: CASSLIQGAYTGELFF.

The rearrangement uses TRBV19 and TRBJ1-4, with a weak D call TRBD1 (5 bases). Trimming took 8 bases from V and 1 from J, leaving 14 bases between them. This CDR3 is built from 15 residues. CDR1 is LNHDA and CDR2 is SQIVND in the germline V gene (reference sequence). This CDR3 is CASRRGRGTNEKLFF. DNA of the CDR3: TGTGCCAGTCGGAGGGGAAGGGGAACTAATGAAAAACTGTTTTTT.